A single T cell receptor (beta chain) is shown here with its context. Its antigen remains unknown. The cohort excluded patients with autoimmune disease history or systemic immunosuppression. Germline values: CDR1 SGHDN, CDR2 FVKESK. The CDR3 loop spans 15 amino acids. V gave up 2 bases and J gave up 1 base; unmatched junction bases: 2. This table comes from immunoSEQ multiplex PCR, and its TCRdb copy is limited to in-frame clones, with some not included. Of 70,000 or so clones detected, roughly 80% appear once; the ten largest clones hold 1.1%. This specimen belongs to a study of OX40 agonist ivuxolimab in advanced cancers. About the study: Ivuxolimab was delivered to patients intravenously every 2 weeks at doses spanning 0.01 to 10 mg/kg. Three patients responded partially, comprising one with hepatocellular carcinoma and two with cutaneous melanoma.

Findings of the study overall: With doses of 0.1 to 3.0 mg/kg, CD4+ and CD8+ blood T cells had undergone clonal expansion by week 6.

This chain joins TRBV14 and TRBJ2-7; 10 bases agree with TRBD1. This sample comprised CD4+ or CD8+ T cells sorted from blood, obtained in a trial of the OX40 agonist ivuxolimab. The clonotype originates from an adult with an advanced solid tumor such as melanoma, head and neck, liver or kidney cancer. CDR3 sequence: CASSQRQGASYEQYF. Written as DNA, the CDR3 is TGTGCCAGCAGCCAAAGACAGGGGGCTTCCTACGAGCAGTACTTC.